This T cell receptor (beta chain) originates from a study of T cell responses to AZD1222 COVID-19 vaccine. CDR3 length: 14 residues. The V gene end was trimmed by 2 bases and the J gene end by 0 bases; junction bases not matched to a gene: 2. The germline V gene encodes CDR1 SGHNT and CDR2 YYREEE (reference sequence). Data came from immunoSEQ multiplex PCR; TCRdb stores just in-frame clones and leaves some out. The table records around 91,000 clones, approximately 90% of them present only once. The starting material was peripheral blood, obtained on day 0 of AZD1222 vaccination. The V gene is TRBV5-4, the J gene TRBJ2-7; 7 bases are shared with TRBD2. The clonotype comes from an adult in good health. CDR3 protein: CASSFGGSSYEQYF. Here the CDR3 DNA reads TGTGCCAGCAGCTTTGGCGGGAGCTCCTACGAGCAGTACTTC.